These T cell receptor beta chains were read from a single sample in a study of pediatric ulcerative colitis. Generated by immunoSEQ multiplex PCR, the TCRdb table keeps only in-frame clones and is missing some. The sample holds thousands of clones, just under 90% seen once. Sequencing used blood. The origin of the receptors is a girl under 18 who was a control in a study of pediatric ulcerative colitis. CDR3s include the opening cysteine and the closing phenylalanine or tryptophan. A D gene is named only where the DNA matches it firmly. Where a row states a size, it is once, few, many or the class of an expanded clone; other rows omit it.

-	few	TRBV2	TRBJ1-5	CASSGTGLGQPQHF	TGTGCCAGCAGTGGGACGGGACTTGGACAGCCCCAGCATTTT
-	-	TRBV5-1	TRBJ2-1	CASSLVIGAPYNEQFF	TGCGCCAGCAGCTTGGTAATAGGGGCGCCCTACAATGAGCAGTTCTTC
-	-	TRBV5-1	TRBJ1-2	CASSAQRVDYGYTF	TGCGCCAGCAGCGCCCAAAGAGTAGACTATGGCTACACCTTC
TRBD1	-	TRBV5-8	TRBJ2-3	CASSWAGQGTDTQYF	TGTGCCAGCAGCTGGGCGGGACAGGGGACAGATACGCAGTATTTT
-	-	TRBV30	TRBJ2-7	CAWSLGSSYEQYF	TGTGCCTGGAGCCTCGGCAGCTCCTACGAGCAGTACTTC
TRBD2	-	TRBV10-3	TRBJ2-1	CAISGWEGLNEQFF	TGTGCCATCAGTGGGTGGGAGGGCCTCAATGAGCAGTTCTTC
-	-	TRBV5-1	TRBJ2-3	CASSLVVVQGDTQYF	TGCGCCAGCAGCTTGGTAGTTGTACAGGGAGATACGCAGTATTTT
-	-	TRBV19	TRBJ1-5	CASSITRESNQPQHF	TGTGCCAGTAGTATAACCAGGGAAAGCAATCAGCCCCAGCATTTT
-	-	TRBV19	TRBJ1-5	CASTPGGWGGYGNQPQHF	TGTGCCAGTACCCCTGGAGGCTGGGGGGGGTACGGCAATCAGCCCCAGCATTTT
-	-	TRBV5-1	TRBJ2-1	CASSLLSSYNEQFF	TGCGCCAGCAGCTTGCTCAGCTCCTACAATGAGCAGTTCTTC
-	-	TRBV6-6	TRBJ2-7	CASSFTQESSYEQYF	TGTGCCAGCAGTTTTACACAGGAAAGCTCCTACGAGCAGTACTTC